The 25 T cell receptor beta chains reported below all come from one sample, sequenced in a study of T cells in Graves' hyperthyroidism and ophthalmopathy. Template material for amplifying TCR beta CDR3 regions consisted of RNA transcripts. First-round RT-PCR of the TCR CDR3 relied on the HTBI primer set. TCRdb processed the multiplex PCR reads anew with MiXCR; each CDR3 protein has one entry. The repertoire has a few hundred thousand distinct CDR3 sequences, just under 15% of them found once; the top ten carry around a third. Sequences were obtained from blood. The receptors derive from a woman aged 25 to 39 with Graves' hyperthyroidism.

This clonotype was seen ten or more times. The chain employs TRBV11-3 and TRBJ2-3; 11 nucleotides match TRBD2. The CDR3 extends over 16 amino acids. The V segment lost 5 bases and the J segment 0 bases; nucleotides outside the gene matches: 4. CDR1 and CDR2 from the germline V gene are SGHNT and YENEEA. The chain's CDR3 is CASSLRLAGSTDTQYF. CDR3 sequence (DNA): TGTGCCAGCAGCCTACGACTAGCGGGAAGCACAGATACGCAGTATTTT.

This clonotype was counted at least ten times. V gene TRBV20-1 combines with J gene TRBJ2-1; 7 bases match TRBD2. Germline V gives CDR1 DFQATT, CDR2 SNEGSKA (reference sequence). J was trimmed by 2 bases and V by 3 bases; bases with no gene match: 16. The CDR3 length is 18 residues. CDR3 sequence reads: CSASSLHASGGAYNEQFF. CDR3 coding DNA: TGCAGTGCTAGCTCGCTCCACGCTAGCGGCGGAGCCTACAATGAGCAGTTCTTC.

This rearrangement joins TRBV18 to TRBJ1-5; tentatively, D is TRBD1 (5 bases). Trimming removed 0 bases from V and 6 bases from J, with 18 bases in between. Looked up from germline, CDR1 is KGHSH and CDR2 is LQKENI. The CDR3 sequence is 17 residues long. CDR3 sequence: CASSPPTGSVGGQPQHF. The CDR3 DNA reads as TGTGCCAGCTCACCACCTACGGGTTCCGTCGGGGGTCAGCCCCAGCATTTT.

The sample holds many counts of this clonotype. The chain links TRBV28 to TRBJ1-1; D not resolved. CDR1 MDHEN and CDR2 SYDVKM come from the germline V gene. The CDR3 is 14 amino acids. V lost 5 bases and J lost 2, with 12 bases in between. The CDR3 DNA reads TGTGCCAGCAGTACCCCCGGGTTTAACACTGAAGCTTTCTTT. Its protein product is CASSTPGFNTEAFF.

The CDR3 nucleotides read TGTGCCTGGAGCGGTCGGGTTAGCAATCAGCCCCAGCATTTT. The encoded protein is CAWSGRVSNQPQHF. The V and J genes are TRBV30 and TRBJ1-5; D unclear. V was trimmed by 3 bases and J by 0 bases, leaving 9 bases between them. Germline assignment: CDR1 GTSNPN and CDR2 SVGIG (reference sequence). CDR3 length: 14 amino acids.

At least ten counts were recorded for this clonotype. The chain combines TRBV7-8 with TRBJ2-3; D not resolved. Germline loops: CDR1 SGHVS, CDR2 FQNEAQ. V lost 5 bases and J lost 2, with 11 bases in between. The CDR3 is 14 residues long. Here the CDR3 DNA reads TGTGCCAGCAGCCGGAATCAGAACACAGATACGCAGTATTTT. Protein sequence: CASSRNQNTDTQYF.

This clonotype was picked up a small number of times. This chain uses TRBV11-2 with TRBJ1-1, with no clear D. V gave up 3 bases and J gave up 3 bases, with 11 bases separating them. CDR1 is SGHAT, CDR2 FQNNGV, per germline. CDR3 length: 14 residues. The CDR3 protein is CASSLASWDTEAFF. CDR3 sequence (DNA): TGTGCCAGCAGCTTGGCTTCATGGGACACTGAAGCTTTCTTT.

The chain recombines TRBV7-9 with TRBJ2-3; D gene ambiguous. Germline V gene sequence: CDR1 SEHNR, CDR2 FQNEAQ (reference sequence). This CDR3 has 15 residues. The V end was cut by 1 base, the J end by 4 bases, with 12 bases between. Here the CDR3 DNA reads TGTGCCAGCAGCTTAGGAGGTGGGTCGGCAGATACGCAGTATTTT. It encodes CASSLGGGSADTQYF.

J is TRBJ2-5 and V is TRBV5-1, with TRBD2 identical over 10 bases. After removal of 0 bases from V and 3 bases from J, the junction contained 11 bases not matched to a gene. CDR3 length: 18 amino acids. The germline V gene has CDR1 SGHRS and CDR2 YFSETQ. CDR3 sequence: CASSLAVSSGSFEETQYF. CDR3 DNA sequence: TGCGCCAGCAGCTTGGCCGTTTCTAGCGGGAGCTTCGAAGAGACCCAGTACTTC.

With regard to this clonotype: The junction departs from the called germline gene at one end, perhaps through a read error. The V call is TRBV7-3, the J call TRBJ2-2, with unresolved D. The CDR3 has 15 amino acids. Germline assignment: CDR1 SGHTA and CDR2 FQGTGA. CDR3 sequence reads: CASSLTGPNTGELFF. In nucleotides, the CDR3 is TGTGCCAGCAGCCTAACCGGGCCGAACACCGGGGAGCTGTTTTTT.

V gene TRBV29-1 combines with J gene TRBJ1-1; D is unclear. The CDR3 loop spans 13 amino acids. Germline assignment: CDR1 SQVTM and CDR2 ANQGSEA. Between the trimmed V and J ends, which lost 7 bases and 0 bases, there was a span of 12 bases. The CDR3 sequence is CSAAPRLNTEAFF. As DNA, the CDR3 is TGCAGCGCTGCTCCCCGACTGAACACTGAAGCTTTCTTT.

This clonotype was counted at least ten times. The chain joins TRBV11-3 to TRBJ2-2; a possible D gene is TRBD2 (6 bases). Trimming cost V 3 bases and J 2 bases, with 10 bases left between them. This CDR3 has 15 amino acids. The germline V gene encodes CDR1 SGHNT and CDR2 YENEEA. CDR3 DNA: TGTGCCAGCAGCTTCGGGGGAGCTAACACCGGGGAGCTGTTTTTT. It is translated as CASSFGGANTGELFF.

This clonotype was detected a few times. The chain combines TRBV3-1 with TRBJ2-7; tentatively, D is TRBD2 (6 bases). Trimming stripped 3 bases from V and 7 bases from J, with 13 bases between. Germline V gene sequence: CDR1 LGHDT, CDR2 YNNKEL (reference sequence). The CDR3 contains 13 residues. The chain's CDR3 is CASSQEGRWEQYF. DNA of the CDR3: TGTGCCAGCAGCCAGGAGGGGCGTTGGGAGCAGTACTTC.

This rearrangement joins TRBV12-3 or TRBV12-4 to TRBJ2-4, with D possibly being TRBD2 (5 bases). This CDR3 has 16 amino acids. V was trimmed by 4 bases and J by 9 bases, leaving 22 bases between them. The CDR3 region is CASSSQTPWTSGIQYF. The CDR3 DNA sequence: TGTGCCAGCAGTTCACAAACCCCATGGACCAGCGGCATTCAGTACTTC.

The CDR3 here is CSVDGVGGYTF. DNA for the CDR3: TGCAGCGTTGACGGGGTCGGCGGCTACACCTTC. The chain carries TRBV29-1 and TRBJ1-2, with no clear D. Trimming removed 3 bases at V and 8 bases at J, with 10 bases between. The CDR3 runs to 11 residues. CDR1 SQVTM and CDR2 ANQGSEA come from the germline V gene.

This clonotype has only a few counts. This rearrangement joins TRBV6-4 to TRBJ2-7; 7 bases line up with TRBD2. The CDR3 runs 15 residues. The trim removed 9 bases at V and 4 bases at J, leaving 15 bases unmatched. Germline V gene data show CDR1 as MRHNA and CDR2 as SNTAGT. The CDR3 loop reads CARIPMGEGRYEQYF. CDR3 in DNA: TGTGCCAGGATCCCCATGGGGGAGGGCCGATACGAGCAGTACTTC.

This clonotype was observed many times. J is TRBJ2-3 and V is TRBV28; possible D gene TRBD2, 6 bases. CDR1 is MDHEN, CDR2 SYDVKM, per germline. The V and J ends lost 3 bases and 0 bases respectively, with 19 bases between them. The CDR3 loop spans 18 amino acids. This chain's CDR3 is CASSFNPWGDLSTDTQYF. The CDR3, as DNA: TGTGCCAGCAGTTTCAACCCTTGGGGGGACCTTAGCACAGATACGCAGTATTTT.

In this sample, this clonotype turned up a few times. The chain is built from TRBV5-1 and TRBJ1-4; D not certain. V was clipped by 1 base and J by 0 bases, with 7 bases between them. The CDR3 runs to 15 residues. Germline V gives CDR1 SGHRS, CDR2 YFSETQ. The CDR3 reads CASSLQGTTNEKLFF. CDR3 DNA: TGCGCCAGCAGCTTGCAAGGAACAACTAATGAAAAACTGTTTTTT.

V gene TRBV4-1 combines with J gene TRBJ2-3, with a tentative D call TRBD2 (5 bases). The germline V gene has CDR1 MGHRA and CDR2 YSYEKL. V gave up 1 base and J gave up 3 bases, with 14 bases separating them. CDR3 length: 16 amino acids. The CDR3 DNA is TGCGCCAGCAGCCAAGGGGCGGGCCCCGTAACAGATACGCAGTATTTT. Translating it yields CASSQGAGPVTDTQYF.

This clonotype appeared many times. The chain links TRBV30 to TRBJ2-1; 12 bases line up with TRBD2. Germline CDR1 GTSNPN, CDR2 SVGIG (reference sequence). The CDR3 totals 14 residues. The V segment lost 8 bases and the J segment 8 bases; nucleotides outside the gene matches: 10. In DNA form, the CDR3 reads TGTGCCGGGCAGACTAGCGGGAGTAACTATGAGCAGTTCTTC. It yields the protein CAGQTSGSNYEQFF.

This clonotype has a handful of counts. The gene calls are TRBV9 and TRBJ2-1, with TRBD2 as a possible D gene (5 bases). Germline V CDR1 and CDR2: SGDLS, YYNGEE. V was cut by 3 bases and J by 2 bases, with 12 bases left in between. The CDR3 extends over 15 amino acids. DNA of the CDR3: TGTGCCAGCAGCGATCTAGACGGGGCCTACAATGAGCAGTTCTTC. Residues: CASSDLDGAYNEQFF.

This sequence joins TRBV29-1 and TRBJ1-2; D gene uncertain. The length of the CDR3 is 11 residues. The V and J ends lost 4 bases and 0 bases respectively, with 3 bases between them. Looked up from germline, CDR1 is SQVTM and CDR2 is ANQGSEA. CDR3 bases: TGCAGCGTTGTTACTAACTATGGCTACACCTTC. It codes for CSVVTNYGYTF.

Turning to this clonotype: Given a much more abundant clone one base away, this may be a read error. The chain has TRBV5-4 and TRBJ2-3; no clear D. The germline V gene has CDR1 SGHNT and CDR2 YYREEE (reference sequence). Trimming took off 6 bases at V and 4 bases at J, with 9 bases between the two ends. CDR3 length: 12 residues. The CDR3 sequence: CASNTYADTQYF. Written as DNA, the CDR3 is TGTGCCAGCAACACTTACGCAGATACGCAGTATTTT.

Notes on this clonotype: The junction and the germline gene differ at one end; a read error may be behind it. This chain links TRBV6-1 with TRBJ2-7; D perhaps matches TRBD1 (5 bases). Germline CDR1 reads MNHNS; CDR2 reads SASEGT. The length of the CDR3 is 14 residues. CDR3 residues: CGSSEWTKAYEQYF. The DNA of the CDR3 is TGTGGCAGCAGTGAATGGACAAAAGCCTACGAGCAGTACTTC.

The chain recombines TRBV7-9 with TRBJ2-1; 13 bases align to TRBD2. Per germline, CDR1 SEHNR and CDR2 FQNEAQ (reference sequence). The CDR3 contains 17 residues. The V gene end was trimmed by 5 bases and the J gene end by 2 bases; junction bases not matched to a gene: 6. For the CDR3, the DNA is TGTGCCAGCAGCAAGGGACTAGCGGGATTAACCTACAATGAGCAGTTCTTC. Encoded protein: CASSKGLAGLTYNEQFF.